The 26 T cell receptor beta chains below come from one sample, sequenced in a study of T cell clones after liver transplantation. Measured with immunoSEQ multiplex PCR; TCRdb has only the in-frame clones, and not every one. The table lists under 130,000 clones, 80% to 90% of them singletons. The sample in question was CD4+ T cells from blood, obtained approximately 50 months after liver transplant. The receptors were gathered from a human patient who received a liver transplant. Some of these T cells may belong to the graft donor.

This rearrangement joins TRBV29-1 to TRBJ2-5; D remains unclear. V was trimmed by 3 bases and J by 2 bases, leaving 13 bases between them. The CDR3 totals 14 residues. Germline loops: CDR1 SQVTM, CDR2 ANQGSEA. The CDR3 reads CSVDPTSFQETQYF. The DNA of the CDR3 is TGCAGCGTTGATCCGACTTCTTTTCAAGAGACCCAGTACTTC.

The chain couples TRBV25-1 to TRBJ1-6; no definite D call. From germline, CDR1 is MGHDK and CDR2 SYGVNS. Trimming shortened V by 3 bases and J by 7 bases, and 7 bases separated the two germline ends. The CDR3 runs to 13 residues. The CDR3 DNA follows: TGTGCCAGCAGTGATAGAGCCAATTCACCCCTCCACTTT. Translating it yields CASSDRANSPLHF.

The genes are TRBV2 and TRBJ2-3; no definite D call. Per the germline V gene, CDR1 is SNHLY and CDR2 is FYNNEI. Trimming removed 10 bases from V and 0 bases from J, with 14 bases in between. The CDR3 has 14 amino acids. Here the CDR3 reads CATLRTESTDTQYF. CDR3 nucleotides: TGTGCCACTTTACGGACGGAGAGCACAGATACGCAGTATTTT.

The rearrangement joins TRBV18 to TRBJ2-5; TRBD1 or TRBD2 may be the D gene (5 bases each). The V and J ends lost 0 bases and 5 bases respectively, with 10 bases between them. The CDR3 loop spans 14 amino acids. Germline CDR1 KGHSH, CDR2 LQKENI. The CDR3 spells CASSPPGREETQYF. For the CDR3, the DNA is TGTGCCAGCTCACCACCGGGCAGGGAGGAGACCCAGTACTTC.

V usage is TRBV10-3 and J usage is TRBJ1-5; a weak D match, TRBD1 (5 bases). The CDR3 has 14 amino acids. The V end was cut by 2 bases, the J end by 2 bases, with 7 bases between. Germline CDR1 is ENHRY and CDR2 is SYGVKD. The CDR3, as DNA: TGTGCCATCAGTGAGGTGGGGGGCAATCAGCCCCAGCATTTT. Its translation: CAISEVGGNQPQHF.

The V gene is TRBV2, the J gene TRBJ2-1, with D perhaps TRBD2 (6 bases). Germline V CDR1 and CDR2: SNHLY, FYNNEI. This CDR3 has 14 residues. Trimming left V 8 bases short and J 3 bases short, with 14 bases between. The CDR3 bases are TGTGCCAGCGGTCGGGGGTCCAACTACAATGAGCAGTTCTTC. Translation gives CASGRGSNYNEQFF.

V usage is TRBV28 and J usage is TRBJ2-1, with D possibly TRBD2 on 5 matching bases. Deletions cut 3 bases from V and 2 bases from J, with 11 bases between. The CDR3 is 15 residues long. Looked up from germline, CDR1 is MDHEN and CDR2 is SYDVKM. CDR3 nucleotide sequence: TGTGCCAGCAGTTTCGTCCGGGGAACCTACAATGAGCAGTTCTTC. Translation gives CASSFVRGTYNEQFF.

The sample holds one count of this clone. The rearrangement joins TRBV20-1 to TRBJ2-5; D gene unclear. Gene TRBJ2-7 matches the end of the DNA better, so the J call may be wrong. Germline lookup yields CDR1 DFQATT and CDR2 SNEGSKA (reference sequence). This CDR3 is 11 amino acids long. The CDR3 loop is CSARDGHEQYF. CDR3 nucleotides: TGCAGTGCTAGAGATGGCCACGAGCAGTACTTC.

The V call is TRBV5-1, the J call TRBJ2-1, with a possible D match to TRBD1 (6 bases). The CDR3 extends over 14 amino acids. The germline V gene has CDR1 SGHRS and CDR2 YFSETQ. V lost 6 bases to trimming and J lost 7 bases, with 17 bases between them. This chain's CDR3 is CASTLLGAKNEQFF. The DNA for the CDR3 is TGCGCCAGCACCCTCTTGGGGGCTAAGAATGAGCAGTTCTTC.

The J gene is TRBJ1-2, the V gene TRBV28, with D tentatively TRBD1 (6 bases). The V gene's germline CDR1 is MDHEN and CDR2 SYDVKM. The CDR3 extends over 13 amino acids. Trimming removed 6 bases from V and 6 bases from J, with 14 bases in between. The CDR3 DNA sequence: TGTGCCAGCAGCGCACAGGGCAGGGATGGCTACACCTTC. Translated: CASSAQGRDGYTF.

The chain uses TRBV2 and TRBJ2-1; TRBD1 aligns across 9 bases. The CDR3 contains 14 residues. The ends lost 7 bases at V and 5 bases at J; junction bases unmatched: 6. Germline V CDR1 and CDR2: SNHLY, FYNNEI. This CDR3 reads CASIADRGNNEQFF. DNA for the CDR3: TGTGCCAGCATCGCGGACAGGGGCAACAATGAGCAGTTCTTC.

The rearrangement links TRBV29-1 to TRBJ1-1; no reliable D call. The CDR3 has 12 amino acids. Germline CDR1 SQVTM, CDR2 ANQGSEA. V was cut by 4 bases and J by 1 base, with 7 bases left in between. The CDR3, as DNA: TGCAGCGTTGCTGACGGGAACACTGAAGCTTTCTTT. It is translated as CSVADGNTEAFF.

The CDR3 reads CASSSGNDYGYTF. The CDR3 nucleotides are TGTGCCAGCTCCTCGGGAAACGACTATGGCTACACCTTC. The chain combines TRBV6-5 with TRBJ1-2, with no clear D. There are 13 residues in the CDR3. In germline, CDR1 is MNHEY, CDR2 SVGAGI. The germline V and J ends were trimmed by 8 bases and 3 bases, with 13 bases remaining between them.

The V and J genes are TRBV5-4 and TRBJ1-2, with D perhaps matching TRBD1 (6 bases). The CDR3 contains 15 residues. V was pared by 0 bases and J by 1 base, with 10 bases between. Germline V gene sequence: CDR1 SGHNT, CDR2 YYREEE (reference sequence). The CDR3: CASSLAQGGNYGYTF. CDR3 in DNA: TGTGCCAGCAGCTTGGCACAGGGAGGTAACTATGGCTACACCTTC.

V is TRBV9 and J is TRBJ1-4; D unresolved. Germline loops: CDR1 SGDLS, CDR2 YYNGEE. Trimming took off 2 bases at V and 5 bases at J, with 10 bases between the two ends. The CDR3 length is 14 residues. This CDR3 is CASSVTGLNEKLFF. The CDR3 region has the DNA TGTGCCAGCAGCGTGACGGGTTTGAATGAAAAACTGTTTTTT.

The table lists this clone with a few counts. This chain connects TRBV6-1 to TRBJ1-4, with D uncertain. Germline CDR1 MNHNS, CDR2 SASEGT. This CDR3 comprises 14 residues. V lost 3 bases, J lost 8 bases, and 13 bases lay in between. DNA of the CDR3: TGTGCCAGCAGTGATTCCTTCGTGATAGAAAAACTGTTTTTT. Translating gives CASSDSFVIEKLFF.

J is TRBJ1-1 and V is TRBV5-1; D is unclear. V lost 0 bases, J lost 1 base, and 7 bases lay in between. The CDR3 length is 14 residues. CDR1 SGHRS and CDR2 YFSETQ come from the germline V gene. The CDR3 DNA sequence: TGCGCCAGCAGCTTGGAAAGCCGGAACACTGAAGCTTTCTTT. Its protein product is CASSLESRNTEAFF.

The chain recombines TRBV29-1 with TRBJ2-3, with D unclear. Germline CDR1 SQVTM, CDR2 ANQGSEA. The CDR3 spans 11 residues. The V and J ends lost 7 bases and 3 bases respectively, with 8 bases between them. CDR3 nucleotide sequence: TGCAGCGCCCGCAAGACAGATACGCAGTATTTT. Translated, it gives CSARKTDTQYF.

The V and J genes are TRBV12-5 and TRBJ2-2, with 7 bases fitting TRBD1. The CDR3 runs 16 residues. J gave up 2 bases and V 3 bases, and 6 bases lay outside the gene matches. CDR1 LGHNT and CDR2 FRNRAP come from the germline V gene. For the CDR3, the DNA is TGTGCTAGTGGTTTTGCAGGGGGACCCAACACCGGGGAGCTGTTTTTT. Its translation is CASGFAGGPNTGELFF.

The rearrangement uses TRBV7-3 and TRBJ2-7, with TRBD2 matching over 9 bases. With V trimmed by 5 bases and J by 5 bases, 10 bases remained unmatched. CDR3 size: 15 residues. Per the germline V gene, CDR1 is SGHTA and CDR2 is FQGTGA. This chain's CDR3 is CASSLMAGGPNEQYF. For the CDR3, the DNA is TGTGCCAGCAGCCTCATGGCGGGAGGGCCCAACGAGCAGTACTTC.

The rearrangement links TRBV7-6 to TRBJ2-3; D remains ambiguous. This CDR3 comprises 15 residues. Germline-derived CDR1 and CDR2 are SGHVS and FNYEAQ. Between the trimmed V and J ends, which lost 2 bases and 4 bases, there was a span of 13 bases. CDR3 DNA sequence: TGTGCCAGCAGCTTACTTGGACCCCCCGCAGATACGCAGTATTTT. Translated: CASSLLGPPADTQYF.

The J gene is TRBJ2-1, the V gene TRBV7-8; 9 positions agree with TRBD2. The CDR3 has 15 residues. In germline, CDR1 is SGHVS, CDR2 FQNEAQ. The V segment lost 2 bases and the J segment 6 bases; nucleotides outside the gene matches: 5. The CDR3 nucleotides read TGTGCCAGCAGCTTACTAGCGGGATTCGGCAATGAGCAGTTCTTC. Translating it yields CASSLLAGFGNEQFF.

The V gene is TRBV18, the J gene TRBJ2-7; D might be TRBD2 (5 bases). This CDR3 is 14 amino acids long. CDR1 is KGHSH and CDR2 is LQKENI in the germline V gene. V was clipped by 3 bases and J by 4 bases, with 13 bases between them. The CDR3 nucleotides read TGTGCCAGCTCACCTCCTATACTAGAATACGAGCAGTACTTC. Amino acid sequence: CASSPPILEYEQYF.

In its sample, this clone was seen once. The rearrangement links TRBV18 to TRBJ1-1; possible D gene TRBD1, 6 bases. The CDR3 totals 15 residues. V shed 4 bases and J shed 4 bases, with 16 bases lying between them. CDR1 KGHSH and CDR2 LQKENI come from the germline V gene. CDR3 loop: CASSLTGKGGTEAFF. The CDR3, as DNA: TGTGCCAGCTCACTCACAGGGAAAGGAGGCACTGAAGCTTTCTTT.

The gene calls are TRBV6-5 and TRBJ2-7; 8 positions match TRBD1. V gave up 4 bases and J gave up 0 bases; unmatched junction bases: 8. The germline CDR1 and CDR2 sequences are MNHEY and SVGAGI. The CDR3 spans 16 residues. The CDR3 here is CASSSGQVLASYEQYF. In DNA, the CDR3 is TGTGCCAGCAGTTCGGGACAGGTTCTAGCCTCCTACGAGCAGTACTTC.

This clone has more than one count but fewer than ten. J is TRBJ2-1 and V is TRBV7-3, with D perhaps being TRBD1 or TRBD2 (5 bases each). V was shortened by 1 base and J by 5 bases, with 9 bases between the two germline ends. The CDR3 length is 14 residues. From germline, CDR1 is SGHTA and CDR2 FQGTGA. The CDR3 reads CASSLMGTNNEQFF. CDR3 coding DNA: TGTGCCAGCAGCTTAATGGGGACCAACAATGAGCAGTTCTTC.